The 2 T cell receptor beta chains presented below share a single source sample, sequenced in a study of CXCR3-negative and CXCR3-positive naive CD8 T cells (dated by TCRdb to about 2019). TCRdb names NextSeq 550 as the instrument used. The Human TCR Profiling Kit (MiLaboratory) was used to make UMI-labeled 5' RACE TRB cDNA libraries. TCRdb reprocessed the reads and provides one entry for every CDR3 protein sequence; no DNA is given. The sample's own table lists about 50,000 distinct CDR3 sequences. Approximately 0.4% of the sample belongs to the ten largest clones. The source material was naive CXCR3- CD8+ T cells from blood. What the cell subset or site label conveys for this sample: CD45RO-CCR7+CD27+CD95- naive CD8+ T cells lacking CXCR3 (TNR3-). These receptors were taken from a human donor in good health. Some clones in this sample may be carry-over from other donors' samples.

V usage is TRBV12-3 or TRBV12-4 and J usage is TRBJ1-2; TCRdb designates TRBD1, a call that cannot be tested without DNA. The CDR3 loop spans 12 amino acids. CDR3 amino acids: CASRTGPYGYTF.

V gene TRBV28 combines with J gene TRBJ2-3. From germline, CDR1 is MDHEN and CDR2 SYDVKM. The CDR3 has 11 amino acids. CDR3 residues: CASSFRDTQYF.